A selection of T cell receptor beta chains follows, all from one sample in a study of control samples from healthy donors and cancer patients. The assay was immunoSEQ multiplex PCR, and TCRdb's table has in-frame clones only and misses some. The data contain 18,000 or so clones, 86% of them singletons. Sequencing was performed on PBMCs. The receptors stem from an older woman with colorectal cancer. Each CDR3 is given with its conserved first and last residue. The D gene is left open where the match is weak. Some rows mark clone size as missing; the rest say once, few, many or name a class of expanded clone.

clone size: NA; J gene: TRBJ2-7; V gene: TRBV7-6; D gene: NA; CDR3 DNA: TGTGCCAGCAGCCCTGGGGGGAGGAGTTACGAGCAGTACTTC; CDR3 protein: CASSPGGRSYEQYF
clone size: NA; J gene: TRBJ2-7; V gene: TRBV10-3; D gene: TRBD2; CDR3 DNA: TGTGCCATCAGTGAGTCCCGGGTAGCGGGACCCCTGGAGCAGTACTTC; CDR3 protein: CAISESRVAGPLEQYF
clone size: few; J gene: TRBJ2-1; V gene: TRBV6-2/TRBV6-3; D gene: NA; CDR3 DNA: TGTGCCAGCAGCCCCCCCCCAGCGCCTTTGAATGAGCAGTTCTTC; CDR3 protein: CASSPPPAPLNEQFF
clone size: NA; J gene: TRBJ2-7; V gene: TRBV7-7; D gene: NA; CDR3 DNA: TGTGCTAGCAGCTTAGACACTAGGAGCTCCTACGAGCAGTACTTC; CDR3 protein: CASSLDTRSSYEQYF
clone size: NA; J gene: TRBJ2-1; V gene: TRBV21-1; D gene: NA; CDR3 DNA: TGTGCCAGCAGCAAAGGGGGGCTCCGGCAGTTCTTC; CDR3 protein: CASSKGGLRQFF
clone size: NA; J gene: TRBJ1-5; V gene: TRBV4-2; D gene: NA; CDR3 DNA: TGTGCCAGCAGCCCTTCGGAGGGGGGCTTTCTCAATCAGCCCCAGCATTTT; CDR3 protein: CASSPSEGGFLNQPQHF
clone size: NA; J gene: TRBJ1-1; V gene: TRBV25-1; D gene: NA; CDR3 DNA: TGTGCCAGCAGTGAACAGGGCAACACTGAAGCTTTCTTT; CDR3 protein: CASSEQGNTEAFF
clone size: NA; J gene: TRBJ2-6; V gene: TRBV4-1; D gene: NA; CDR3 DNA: TGCGCCAGCAGCCGGGGAGGCGCTGGGGCCAACGTCCTGACTTTC; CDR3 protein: CASSRGGAGANVLTF
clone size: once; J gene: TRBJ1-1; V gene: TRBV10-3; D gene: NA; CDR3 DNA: TGTGCCATCAGTGAGTCCGACACGAACACTGAAGCTTTCTTT; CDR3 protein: CAISESDTNTEAFF
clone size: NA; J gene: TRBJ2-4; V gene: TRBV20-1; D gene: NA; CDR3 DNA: TGCAGTGCTACTGAGGGCAAAAACATTCAGTACTTC; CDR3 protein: CSATEGKNIQYF
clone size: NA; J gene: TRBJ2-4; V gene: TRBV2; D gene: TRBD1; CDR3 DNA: TGTGCCAGCAGGGACAGGTTGGCCAAAAACATTCAGTACTTC; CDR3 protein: CASRDRLAKNIQYF
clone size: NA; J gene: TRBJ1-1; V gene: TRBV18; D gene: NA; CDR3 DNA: TGTGCCAGCTCACCAGTAGCCGGGGCCACTGAAGCTTTCTTT; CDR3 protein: CASSPVAGATEAFF